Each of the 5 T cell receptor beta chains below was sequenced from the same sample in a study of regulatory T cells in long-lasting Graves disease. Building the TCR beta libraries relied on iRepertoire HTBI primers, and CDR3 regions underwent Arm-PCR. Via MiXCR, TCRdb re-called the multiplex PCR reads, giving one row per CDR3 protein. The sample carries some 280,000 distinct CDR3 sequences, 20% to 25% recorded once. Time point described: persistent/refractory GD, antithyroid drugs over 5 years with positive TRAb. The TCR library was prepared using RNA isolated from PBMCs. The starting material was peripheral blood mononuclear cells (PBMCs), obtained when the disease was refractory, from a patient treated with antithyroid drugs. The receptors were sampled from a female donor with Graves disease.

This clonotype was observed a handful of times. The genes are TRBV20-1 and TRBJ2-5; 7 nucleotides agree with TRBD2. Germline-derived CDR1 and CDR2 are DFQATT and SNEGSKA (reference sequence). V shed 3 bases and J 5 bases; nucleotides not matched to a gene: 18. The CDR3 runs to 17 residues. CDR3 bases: TGCAGTGCTAGGGTATCGGTCTGGGACCTCGGGGGGGAGACCCAGTACTTC. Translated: CSARVSVWDLGGETQYF.

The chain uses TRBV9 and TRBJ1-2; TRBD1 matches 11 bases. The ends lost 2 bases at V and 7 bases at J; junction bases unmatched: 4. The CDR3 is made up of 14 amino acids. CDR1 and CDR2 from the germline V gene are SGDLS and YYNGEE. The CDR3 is CASSVMDRGPGYTF. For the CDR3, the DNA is TGTGCCAGCAGCGTGATGGACAGGGGGCCTGGCTACACCTTC.

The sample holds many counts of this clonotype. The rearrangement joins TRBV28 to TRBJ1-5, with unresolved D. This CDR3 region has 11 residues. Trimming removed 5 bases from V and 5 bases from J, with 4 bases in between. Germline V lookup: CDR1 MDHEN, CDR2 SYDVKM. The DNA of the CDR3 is TGTGCCAGCAGTAACTATCAGCCCCAGCATTTT. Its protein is CASSNYQPQHF. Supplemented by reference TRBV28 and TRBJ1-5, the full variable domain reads DVKVTQSSRYLVKRTGEKVFLECVQDMDHENMFWYRQDPGLGLRLIYFSYDVKMKEKGDIPEGYSVSREKKERFSLILESASTNQTSMYLCASSNYQPQHFGDGTRLSIL.

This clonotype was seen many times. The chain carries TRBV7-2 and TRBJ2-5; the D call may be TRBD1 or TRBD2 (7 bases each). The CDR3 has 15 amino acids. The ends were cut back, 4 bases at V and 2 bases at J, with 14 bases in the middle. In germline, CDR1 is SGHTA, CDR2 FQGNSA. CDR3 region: CASSSYRGGQETQYF. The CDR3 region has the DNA TGTGCCAGCAGCTCGTACAGGGGAGGGCAAGAGACCCAGTACTTC.

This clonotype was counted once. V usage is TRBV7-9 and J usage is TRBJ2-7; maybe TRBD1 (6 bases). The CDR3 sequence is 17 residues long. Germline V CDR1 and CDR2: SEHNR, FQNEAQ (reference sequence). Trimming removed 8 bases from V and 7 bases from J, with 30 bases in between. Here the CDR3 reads CASCPADYTGILLEQYF. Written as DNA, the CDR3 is TGTGCCAGCTGCCCTGCCGATTACACAGGGATCCTCTTAGAGCAGTACTTC.